This TCR beta chain appears in the sequencing data of a study of preoperative IRX-2 immunotherapy in early breast cancer. The treatment was: preoperative locoregional IRX-2 cytokine immunotherapy. Data came from immunoSEQ multiplex PCR; TCRdb stores just in-frame clones and leaves some out. The table records about 23,000 clones, around 87% of them present only once. CDR1 is SGHRS and CDR2 is YFSETQ in the germline V gene. V lost 0 bases, J lost 4 bases, and 3 bases stayed unmatched. This CDR3 has 14 residues. Specimen: tumor tissue, collected after IRX-2 immunotherapy. The chain combines TRBV5-1 with TRBJ2-7, with 8 bases matching TRBD1. The origin of this receptor is a human donor with breast cancer. Here the CDR3 reads CASSLEQGGYEQYF. As DNA, the CDR3 is TGCGCCAGCAGCTTGGAACAGGGGGGATACGAGCAGTACTTC.